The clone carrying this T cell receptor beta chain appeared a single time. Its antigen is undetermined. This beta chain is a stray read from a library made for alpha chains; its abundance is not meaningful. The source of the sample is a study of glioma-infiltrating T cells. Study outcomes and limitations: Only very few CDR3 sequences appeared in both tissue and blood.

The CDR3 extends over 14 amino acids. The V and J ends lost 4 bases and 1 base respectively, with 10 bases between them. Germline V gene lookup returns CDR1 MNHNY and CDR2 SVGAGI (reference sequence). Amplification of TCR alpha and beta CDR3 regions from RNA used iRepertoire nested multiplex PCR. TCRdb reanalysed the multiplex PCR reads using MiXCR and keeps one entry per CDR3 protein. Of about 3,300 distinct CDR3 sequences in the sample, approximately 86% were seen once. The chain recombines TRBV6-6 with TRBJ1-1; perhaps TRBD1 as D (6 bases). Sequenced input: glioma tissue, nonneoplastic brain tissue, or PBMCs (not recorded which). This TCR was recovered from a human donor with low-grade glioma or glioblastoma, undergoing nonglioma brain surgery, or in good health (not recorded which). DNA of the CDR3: TGTGCCAGCAGTTCAGGACAGCCGAACACTGAAGCTTTCTTT. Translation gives CASSSGQPNTEAFF.